Presented here are 10 T cell receptor beta chains from one specimen sequenced in a study of brain T cells in children with intractable seizures. This table comes from immunoSEQ multiplex PCR, and its TCRdb copy is limited to in-frame clones, with some not included. The table records approximately 110,000 clones, around 94% of them present only once. The sample consisted of peripheral blood, taken at surgery. These receptors were collected from a boy younger than two with hemimegalencephaly and intractable seizures.

The chain uses TRBV18 and TRBJ2-1; no firm D call. Germline CDR1 reads KGHSH; CDR2 reads LQKENI. The CDR3 totals 16 residues. Trimming took off 6 bases at V and 0 bases at J, with 15 bases between the two ends. Here the CDR3 reads CASSPPGLYSYNEQFF. As DNA, the CDR3 is TGTGCCAGCTCCCCGCCTGGCCTATACTCCTACAATGAGCAGTTCTTC. The whole variable domain, remainder taken from reference TRBV18 and TRBJ2-1, is NAGVMQNPRHLVRRRGQEARLRCSPMKGHSHVYWYRQLPEEGLKFMVYLQKENIIDESGMPKERFSAEFPKEGPSILRIQQVVRGDSAAYFCASSPPGLYSYNEQFFGPGTRLTVL.

The rearrangement links TRBV27 to TRBJ2-1, with 9 bases that match TRBD2. Germline trimming cut 3 bases from V and 7 bases from J; bases unmatched to any gene: 13. Germline values: CDR1 MNHEY, CDR2 SMNVEV (reference sequence). This CDR3 has 17 amino acids. CDR3 protein: CASSFRAGGSGRNEQFF. CDR3 in DNA: TGTGCCAGCAGTTTCAGGGCGGGGGGTAGCGGGAGAAATGAGCAGTTCTTC.

V usage is TRBV9 and J usage is TRBJ2-7; possibly TRBD2 for D (5 bases). Germline CDR1 and CDR2: SGDLS and YYNGEE. Trimming stripped 3 bases from V and 1 base from J, with 11 bases between. The CDR3 consists of 14 residues. This CDR3 reads CASSGWRTSYEQYF. CDR3 DNA sequence: TGTGCCAGCAGCGGGTGGCGGACTTCCTACGAGCAGTACTTC.

The chain has TRBV28 and TRBJ1-6, with D maybe TRBD1 (6 bases). Deletions cut 5 bases from V and 5 bases from J, with 13 bases between. This CDR3 region has 15 residues. Germline assignment: CDR1 MDHEN and CDR2 SYDVKM. The CDR3 loop is CASSTQGRNNSPLHF. CDR3 DNA sequence: TGTGCCAGCAGTACCCAGGGGCGGAATAATTCACCCCTCCACTTT.

The rearrangement links TRBV6-4 to TRBJ2-1; 9 nucleotides agree with TRBD2. This CDR3 has 15 residues. V lost 3 bases and J lost 5; bases outside the gene matches: 5. CDR1 is MRHNA, CDR2 SNTAGT, per germline. CDR3 bases: TGTGCCAGCAGTGAAGCGGGAGGCATTCACAATGAGCAGTTCTTC. This sequence encodes CASSEAGGIHNEQFF.

J is TRBJ1-2 and V is TRBV27, with 11 bases lining up with TRBD1. V gave up 5 bases and J gave up 4 bases; unmatched junction bases: 12. Germline V CDR1 and CDR2: MNHEY, SMNVEV (reference sequence). CDR3 length: 17 amino acids. The CDR3 region is CASSPPSQDRGLYGYTF. CDR3 coding DNA: TGTGCCAGCAGTCCCCCCAGTCAGGACAGGGGGCTCTATGGCTACACCTTC.

The chain joins TRBV9 to TRBJ2-5; tentatively, D is TRBD1 (5 bases). The CDR3 spans 13 residues. Trimming shortened V by 3 bases and J by 9 bases, and 15 bases separated the two germline ends. Germline V CDR1 and CDR2: SGDLS, YYNGEE. The CDR3 is CASSGGEPRAQYF. The CDR3 DNA reads as TGTGCCAGCAGCGGAGGTGAGCCCAGGGCCCAGTACTTC.

The chain carries TRBV19 and TRBJ1-2; 10 bases are a match to TRBD1. This CDR3 comprises 15 residues. Germline CDR1 is LNHDA and CDR2 is SQIVND (reference sequence). The junction had 12 bases not matched to a gene; V was cut back by 7 bases and J by 7 bases. The CDR3 nucleotides are TGTGCCAGTACCAAACCGGGACAGGGGATTGCTGGCTACACCTTC. Amino acids: CASTKPGQGIAGYTF. The whole variable domain, filled in from reference TRBV19 and TRBJ1-2, reads DGGITQSPKYLFRKEGQNVTLSCEQNLNHDAMYWYRQDPGQGLRLIYYSQIVNDFQKGDIAEGYSVSREKKESFPLTVTSAQKNPTAFYLCASTKPGQGIAGYTFGSGTRLTVV.

The table lists this clone with a count of one. The chain has TRBV7-9 and TRBJ2-7; D is tentatively TRBD1 or TRBD2 (5 bases each). The CDR3 totals 15 residues. Germline CDR1 is SEHNR and CDR2 is FQNEAQ (reference sequence). The V and J ends lost 3 bases and 0 bases respectively, with 12 bases between them. CDR3 nucleotides: TGTGCCAGCAGCTTCTGGGGGTCCCTCTCCTACGAGCAGTACTTC. This translates into CASSFWGSLSYEQYF.

This CDR3 reads CASSTSGIQETQYF. The CDR3 coding sequence is TGCGCCAGCAGCACTTCAGGGATACAAGAGACCCAGTACTTC. This chain uses TRBV5-1 with TRBJ2-5, with D perhaps TRBD1 (5 bases). Germline assignment: CDR1 SGHRS and CDR2 YFSETQ. Trimming removed 4 bases from V and 2 bases from J, with 12 bases in between. The CDR3 loop spans 14 amino acids.